The T cell receptor beta chain described here comes from a study of control samples from healthy donors and cancer patients. Method: immunoSEQ multiplex PCR; TCRdb's copy keeps in-frame clones and lacks some. The data contain about 160,000 clones, over 85% of them singletons. The germline V and J ends were trimmed by 3 bases and 5 bases, with 11 bases remaining between them. The CDR3 has 13 residues. Germline CDR1 is SGDLS and CDR2 is YYNGEE. The chain joins TRBV9 to TRBJ1-1; D remains unclear. The sample consisted of blood. The receptor comes from a middle-aged woman in good health. The CDR3 reads CASSAAGRTEAFF. For the CDR3, the DNA is TGTGCCAGCAGCGCCGCCGGGAGAACTGAAGCTTTCTTT. The whole variable domain, remainder taken from reference TRBV9 and TRBJ1-1, is DSGVTQTPKHLITATGQRVTLRCSPRSGDLSVYWYQQSLDQGLQFLIQYYNGEERAKGNILERFSAQQFPDLHSELNLSSLELGDSALYFCASSAAGRTEAFFGQGTRLTVV.